A single sample gave rise to the 28 T cell receptor beta chains below, sequenced in a study of blood T cells in healthy people across ages (dated by TCRdb to 2014 to 2015). The library was made by 5' RACE. The reads were generated on an Illumina HiSeq 2500. A second roughly 6 to 12 cycle PCR used a sample-barcoded 5' primer and a J-beta primer mix. The public reads were run again by TCRdb, first through fastp at Q25 and then through MiXCR, and only productive beta chains were kept. Here each entry gathers all rows of one CDR3 protein and keeps the most common genes and DNA. Within this sample are under 950,000 distinct CDR3 sequences, with 22% of them counted one time only. Jointly, the top ten make up 22% of the sample. The specimen sequenced was blood. The receptors were sampled from a man aged 70-80 years in good health.

The CDR3 nucleotides are TGTGCCAGCTCACCAGTGGCAGGGCGAGACATTCAGTACTTC. Translating gives CASSPVAGRDIQYF. The J gene is TRBJ2-4, the V gene TRBV18, with D maybe TRBD1 (5 bases). CDR3 length: 14 residues. Between the trimmed V and J ends, which lost 2 bases and 8 bases, there was a span of 13 bases. CDR1 and CDR2 (germline): KGHSH, LQKENI. Drawing the rest from reference TRBV18 and TRBJ2-4, the complete variable domain is NAGVMQNPRHLVRRRGQEARLRCSPMKGHSHVYWYRQLPEEGLKFMVYLQKENIIDESGMPKERFSAEFPKEGPSILRIQQVVRGDSAAYFCASSPVAGRDIQYFGAGTRLSVL.

The J gene is TRBJ1-1, the V gene TRBV7-2; D call uncertain. Germline CDR1 reads SGHTA; CDR2 reads FQGNSA. The V end lost 7 bases, the J end lost 0 bases, and 24 bases lay between the germline ends. The CDR3 totals 18 residues. CDR3 DNA: TGTGCCAGCACCCCCATTTCGACGTTAACTTGGGTGAACACTGAAGCTTTCTTT. It translates to CASTPISTLTWVNTEAFF.

CDR3 bases: TGTGCCAGCAGCCAAGTTCCAGGCGCAACATGTAGCGAGCAGTACGTC. Translation: CASSQVPGATCSEQYV. J is TRBJ2-7 and V is TRBV14, with no clear D. Germline V gives CDR1 SGHDN, CDR2 FVKESK. There are 16 residues in the CDR3. The V gene lost 1 base and the J gene lost 6 bases, with 19 bases spanning the gap.

The rearrangement links TRBV12-3 or TRBV12-4 to TRBJ1-2; D ambiguous. V lost 2 bases and J 3 bases, leaving 13 bases between the germline ends. The CDR3 consists of 15 residues. The CDR3 DNA is TGTGCCAGCAGTTTAAACGGGGAGCGGGACTATGGCTACACCTTC. Its translation: CASSLNGERDYGYTF.

V gene TRBV12-3 or TRBV12-4 combines with J gene TRBJ1-5; D uncertain. Trimming cost V 3 bases and J 6 bases, with 9 bases left between them. The CDR3 extends over 13 amino acids. CDR3 sequence: CASSLGIAQPQHF. In DNA, the CDR3 is TGTGCCAGCAGTTTGGGTATAGCTCAGCCCCAGCATTTT.

The chain joins TRBV27 to TRBJ2-1; D may be TRBD1 (7 bases). Germline V gives CDR1 MNHEY, CDR2 SMNVEV (reference sequence). Deletions cut 4 bases from V and 0 bases from J, with 19 bases between. The CDR3 has 18 amino acids. CDR3 DNA: TGTGCCAGCAGTTCGGGGGCTTGGAGGGGGCCCTCCTACAATGAGCAGTTCTTC. This encodes CASSSGAWRGPSYNEQFF.

V is TRBV6-6 and J is TRBJ1-4; 8 bases agree with TRBD1. The junction had 3 bases not matched to a gene; V was cut back by 6 bases and J by 3 bases. The CDR3 is 14 amino acids. Germline assignment: CDR1 MNHNY and CDR2 SVGAGI (reference sequence). The chain's CDR3 is CASSSDRANEKLFF. The CDR3 DNA sequence: TGTGCCAGCAGCTCGGACAGGGCTAATGAAAAACTGTTTTTT.

CDR3 sequence: CASRGSGVAEAFF. In DNA, the CDR3 is TGTGCCAGCAGGGGTTCGGGGGTGGCTGAAGCTTTCTTT. The chain joins TRBV27 to TRBJ1-1; D possibly corresponds to TRBD1 (5 bases). Germline V gene sequence: CDR1 MNHEY, CDR2 SMNVEV (reference sequence). This CDR3 is built from 13 residues. The V end lost 6 bases, the J end lost 6 bases, and 14 bases lay between the germline ends.

About this clonotype: The junction departs from germline at one end; a sequencing error may be responsible. The gene calls are TRBV18 and TRBJ1-3; no reliable D call. CDR1 KGHSH and CDR2 LQKENI come from the germline V gene. The CDR3 has 12 amino acids. In nucleotides, the CDR3 is TGTGCCAGCTCGCTTAATGGAAGCACCATATATTTT. Its protein product is CASSLNGSTIYF.

CDR3 protein: CAISESQLYGYTF. As DNA, the CDR3 is TGTGCCATCAGTGAGTCCCAGCTATATGGCTACACCTTC. The chain joins TRBV10-3 to TRBJ1-2; no definite D call. Germline CDR1 reads ENHRY; CDR2 reads SYGVKD. The germline V and J ends were trimmed by 0 bases and 5 bases, with 7 bases remaining between them. The CDR3 length is 13 residues.

The gene calls are TRBV20-1 and TRBJ1-2, with no clear D. V was trimmed by 3 bases and J by 4 bases, leaving 12 bases between them. CDR1 DFQATT and CDR2 SNEGSKA come from the germline V gene (reference sequence). The CDR3 contains 13 residues. The CDR3 protein is CSASLLVRYGYTF. The CDR3 DNA follows: TGCAGTGCTAGCTTACTAGTTCGCTATGGCTACACCTTC.

The chain has TRBV27 and TRBJ1-1; D is unclear. The CDR3 has 15 amino acids. The germline V and J ends were trimmed by 4 bases and 0 bases, with 12 bases remaining between them. The germline CDR1 and CDR2 sequences are MNHEY and SMNVEV (reference sequence). The chain's CDR3 is CASSSLPEMNTEAFF. In nucleotides, the CDR3 is TGTGCCAGCAGTTCCTTACCAGAGATGAACACTGAAGCTTTCTTT.

The rearrangement joins TRBV11-2 to TRBJ2-5; D possibly corresponds to TRBD1 (7 bases). In germline, CDR1 is SGHAT, CDR2 FQNNGV. Trimming stripped 7 bases from V and 7 bases from J, with 19 bases between. The CDR3 runs 14 residues. CDR3 nucleotides: TGTGCCAGCACCAACAGGGGAGGCGCATCGACCCAGTACTTC. Protein: CASTNRGGASTQYF. The entire variable domain, with the rest obtained from reference TRBV11-2 and TRBJ2-5, is as follows: EAGVAQSPRYKIIEKRQSVAFWCNPISGHATLYWYQQILGQGPKLLIQFQNNGVVDDSQLPKDRFSAERLKGVDSTLKIQPAKLEDSAVYLCASTNRGGASTQYFGPGTRLLVL.

The chain recombines TRBV7-2 with TRBJ2-1; D gene uncertain. The J call is in doubt because the DNA end fits TRBJ2-5 better. This CDR3 has 17 amino acids. Germline V gene data show CDR1 as SGHTA and CDR2 as FQGNSA. CDR3 sequence (DNA): TGTGCCAGCAGCTCCGCGCGACATGGTGGGTTTGAAGAGACCCAGTACTTC. Encoded protein: CASSSARHGGFEETQYF.

This clonotype was seen repeatedly, ten times or more. The chain joins TRBV5-1 to TRBJ2-5; 9 nucleotides align to TRBD2. The CDR3 has 16 amino acids. V was clipped by 0 bases and J by 1 base; unmatched bases: 4. Germline V gene data show CDR1 as SGHRS and CDR2 as YFSETQ. CDR3 nucleotide sequence: TGCGCCAGCAGCTTGGGCCTAGCGGGATCCCAAGAGACCCAGTACTTC. Translated: CASSLGLAGSQETQYF.

CDR3 residues: CASSPRVGTDTQYF. The CDR3 bases are TGTGCCAGCAGTCCTCGGGTAGGCACAGATACGCAGTATTTT. The genes are TRBV7-2 and TRBJ2-3, with D unclear. This CDR3 spans 14 amino acids. V dropped 6 bases and J dropped 1 base, with 11 bases sitting between them. Germline V gene data show CDR1 as SGHTA and CDR2 as FQGNSA.

CDR3 sequence reads: CASSPHANTEAFF. The CDR3, as DNA: TGTGCCAGCAGCCCCCACGCGAACACTGAAGCTTTCTTT. The chain employs TRBV12-3 or TRBV12-4 and TRBJ1-1; D unclear. CDR3 length equals 13 residues. Between the trimmed V and J ends, which lost 6 bases and 1 base, there was a span of 9 bases.

This clonotype was counted only a few times. CDR3 in DNA: TGCAGTGCTAGACGTAATAGCGGGACCGTGAGCGGGGAGCTGTTTTTT. Its protein product is CSARRNSGTVSGELFF. V usage is TRBV20-1 and J usage is TRBJ2-2, with 8 bases fitting TRBD2. The V gene's germline CDR1 is DFQATT and CDR2 SNEGSKA (reference sequence). CDR3 size: 16 residues. With V trimmed by 2 bases and J by 7 bases, 12 bases remained unmatched.

A note on this clonotype: The junction differs from germline at one of its ends, possibly a read error. The V call is TRBV12-3 or TRBV12-4, the J call TRBJ2-1; 8 bases fit TRBD2. This CDR3 is built from 11 residues. The chain's CDR3 is CASSPREGKVF. The CDR3, as DNA: TGTGCCAGCAGCCCCCGGGAGGGTAAGGTCTTC.

This clonotype was counted only a few times. J is TRBJ2-2 and V is TRBV5-1, with TRBD2 as a possible D gene (6 bases). The CDR3 consists of 13 residues. Germline CDR1 is SGHRS and CDR2 is YFSETQ. V lost 6 bases and J 7 bases, leaving 13 bases between the germline ends. The CDR3 sequence: CASMRREVGELFF. CDR3 bases: TGCGCCAGCATGAGAAGGGAGGTCGGGGAGCTGTTTTTT. Using reference TRBV5-1 and TRBJ2-2 for the parts outside the CDR3, the full variable domain is KAGVTQTPRYLIKTRGQQVTLSCSPISGHRSVSWYQQTPGQGLQFLFEYFSETQRNKGNFPGRFSGRQFSNSRSEMNVSTLELGDSALYLCASMRREVGELFFGEGSRLTVL.

This CDR3 reads CATSHAWGVGDTQYF. The CDR3 DNA is TGTGCCACCAGTCACGCCTGGGGAGTTGGAGATACGCAGTATTTT. The chain joins TRBV24-1 to TRBJ2-3; weak D call: TRBD2 (5 bases). Germline V lookup: CDR1 KGHDR, CDR2 SFDVKD. CDR3 length: 15 residues. Deletions cut 6 bases from V and 5 bases from J, with 17 bases between.

This clonotype was detected only a few times. V and J are TRBV28 and TRBJ1-5; the D gene is possibly TRBD1 (5 bases). The V end lost 3 bases, the J end lost 7 bases, and 13 bases lay between the germline ends. The CDR3 has 14 residues. The germline V gene encodes CDR1 MDHEN and CDR2 SYDVKM. CDR3 sequence (DNA): TGTGCCAGCAGTTTGCAGGGAAGTGGGCAGCCCCAGCATTTT. This codes for CASSLQGSGQPQHF.

The chain joins TRBV12-3 or TRBV12-4 to TRBJ2-3, with unresolved D. The V end lost 1 base, the J end lost 9 bases, and 8 bases lay between the germline ends. This CDR3 contains 12 residues. The CDR3: CASSLELGTQYF. CDR3 bases: TGTGCCAGCAGTTTAGAGCTGGGGACGCAGTATTTT.

The chain is built from TRBV5-1 and TRBJ1-1, with 9 bases aligning to TRBD1. The CDR3 runs to 15 residues. V lost 4 bases and J lost 1; bases outside the gene matches: 5. CDR1 and CDR2 from the germline V gene are SGHRS and YFSETQ. The CDR3 sequence is CASSVWTGENTEAFF. CDR3 nucleotides: TGCGCCAGCAGCGTCTGGACAGGGGAGAACACTGAAGCTTTCTTT.

CDR3 sequence: CASRGEAPAGELFF. Written as DNA, the CDR3 is TGCGCCAGCAGGGGCGAGGCCCCCGCCGGGGAGCTGTTTTTT. The gene calls are TRBV10-2 and TRBJ2-2; D gene uncertain. Germline V gene data show CDR1 as WSHSY and CDR2 as SAAADI. Between the trimmed V and J ends, which lost 6 bases and 6 bases, there was a span of 14 bases. This CDR3 contains 14 residues.

This clonotype showed up just a few times. The gene calls are TRBV28 and TRBJ1-1, with D possibly being TRBD1 (5 bases). Per germline, CDR1 MDHEN and CDR2 SYDVKM. The CDR3 loop spans 16 amino acids. V dropped 5 bases and J dropped 3 bases, with 19 bases sitting between them. The CDR3 here is CASSPPGGVWDTEAFF. The DNA for the CDR3 is TGTGCCAGCAGTCCCCCCGGGGGGGTATGGGACACTGAAGCTTTCTTT.

The sample holds one count of this clonotype. The chain couples TRBV5-1 to TRBJ2-5; tentative D call: TRBD2 (5 bases). This CDR3 region has 14 residues. Trimming left V 7 bases short and J 5 bases short, with 18 bases between. Germline CDR1 reads SGHRS; CDR2 reads YFSETQ. The chain's CDR3 is CASYHDPPGETQYF. CDR3 DNA: TGCGCCAGCTATCATGACCCACCGGGGGAGACCCAGTACTTC. Complete variable domain (other parts from reference TRBV5-1 and TRBJ2-5): KAGVTQTPRYLIKTRGQQVTLSCSPISGHRSVSWYQQTPGQGLQFLFEYFSETQRNKGNFPGRFSGRQFSNSRSEMNVSTLELGDSALYLCASYHDPPGETQYFGPGTRLLVL.

The chain recombines TRBV7-2 with TRBJ2-7; 7 bases line up with TRBD1. V trimming: 2 bases; J trimming: 2 bases; junction bases outside the gene matches: 6. The CDR3 is 15 amino acids. Looked up from germline, CDR1 is SGHTA and CDR2 is FQGNSA. The CDR3 bases are TGTGCCAGCAGCTTAAGGAGGACAGGCCCCTACGAGCAGTACTTC. Residues: CASSLRRTGPYEQYF.